These T cell receptor beta chains were read from a single sample in a study of cytomegalovirus exposure and HLA in healthy donors. The repertoire was sequenced with immunoSEQ multiplex PCR; TCRdb's copy has only in-frame clones and lacks some. The sample includes roughly 120,000 clones, around two thirds of them seen just once. The sample taken for sequencing was PBMCs. These receptors all stem from a woman aged 40-49 years in good health and CMV-seropositive. Each CDR3 is given with its conserved first and last residue. A D gene is named only where the DNA matches it firmly. Some rows have no size entry. The others give once, few or many, or a class for an expanded clone.

V gene: TRBV6-5; clone size: NA; J gene: TRBJ2-3; D gene: NA; CDR3 DNA: TGTGCCAGCAGTTACTCCAGGCGCACAGATACGCAGTATTTT; CDR3 protein: CASSYSRRTDTQYF
V gene: TRBV6-1; clone size: NA; J gene: TRBJ2-2; D gene: TRBD2; CDR3 DNA: TGTGCCAGCAGTGGGACTAGCGGGAGATTTTGGTTCGGGGAGCTGTTTTTT; CDR3 protein: CASSGTSGRFWFGELFF
V gene: TRBV6-6; clone size: NA; J gene: TRBJ2-5; D gene: TRBD2; CDR3 DNA: TGTGCCAGCAGTTCGGGACTAGCATACCTAGCGGAGACCCAGTACTTC; CDR3 protein: CASSSGLAYLAETQYF
V gene: TRBV7-8; clone size: NA; J gene: TRBJ1-5; D gene: NA; CDR3 DNA: TGTGCCAGCAGCTTAGGAGTATATGGCAATCAGCCCCAGCATTTT; CDR3 protein: CASSLGVYGNQPQHF
V gene: TRBV11-1; clone size: NA; J gene: TRBJ1-2; D gene: TRBD1; CDR3 DNA: TGTGCCAGCAGCCTCCACAGGGGGCGCGGCTACACCTTC; CDR3 protein: CASSLHRGRGYTF
V gene: TRBV6-5; clone size: few; J gene: TRBJ1-1; D gene: NA; CDR3 DNA: TGTGCCAGCAGTTACAGGGGTGATATGACTGAAGCTTTCTTT; CDR3 protein: CASSYRGDMTEAFF
V gene: TRBV28; clone size: NA; J gene: TRBJ1-1; D gene: NA; CDR3 DNA: TGTGCCAGCAGTTTTCGGGGGGGCAGGGCTGAAGCTTTCTTT; CDR3 protein: CASSFRGGRAEAFF
V gene: TRBV7-9; clone size: NA; J gene: TRBJ1-3; D gene: NA; CDR3 DNA: TGTGCCAGCAGCTTAGCGTTTGGAGACAGGTCACAATCTGGAAACACCATATATTTT; CDR3 protein: CASSLAFGDRSQSGNTIYF
V gene: TRBV7-9; clone size: few; J gene: TRBJ1-2; D gene: NA; CDR3 DNA: TGTGCCAGCAGCTTACAGGGGCCTTACACCTTC; CDR3 protein: CASSLQGPYTF
V gene: TRBV29-1; clone size: few; J gene: TRBJ2-7; D gene: TRBD1; CDR3 DNA: TGCAGCGTTGAGACAGGGTGGAGTAGCTACGAGCAGTACTTC; CDR3 protein: CSVETGWSSYEQYF
V gene: TRBV11-2; clone size: NA; J gene: TRBJ2-7; D gene: NA; CDR3 DNA: TGTGCCAGCAGCCCCCAAAGGGAGCCGACCTACGAGCAGTACTTC; CDR3 protein: CASSPQREPTYEQYF
V gene: TRBV9; clone size: once; J gene: TRBJ1-2; D gene: TRBD1; CDR3 DNA: TGTGCCAGCAGCGTGGGGACAGGGGGAGACTATGGCTACACCTTC; CDR3 protein: CASSVGTGGDYGYTF
V gene: TRBV18; clone size: NA; J gene: TRBJ2-7; D gene: NA; CDR3 DNA: TGTGCCAGCTCACCAGAGGAGCAGGGCGGTTACCTCTCCTCCTCCTACGAGCAGTACTTC; CDR3 protein: CASSPEEQGGYLSSSYEQYF
V gene: TRBV5-1; clone size: NA; J gene: TRBJ2-7; D gene: NA; CDR3 DNA: TGCGCCAGCCGTAGGGGGACTATGAAGGGGGTCGAGCAGTACTTC; CDR3 protein: CASRRGTMKGVEQYF
V gene: TRBV6-1; clone size: NA; J gene: TRBJ2-7; D gene: TRBD2; CDR3 DNA: TGTGCCAGCAGTGTGGCTAGCGGCTACGAGCAGTACTTC; CDR3 protein: CASSVASGYEQYF
V gene: TRBV25-1; clone size: NA; J gene: TRBJ1-1; D gene: NA; CDR3 DNA: TGTGCCACCAGCCCAGGGGCGCGAACTGAAGCTTTCTTT; CDR3 protein: CATSPGARTEAFF
V gene: TRBV10-3; clone size: NA; J gene: TRBJ2-3; D gene: TRBD1; CDR3 DNA: TGTGCCATCATGGGACAGGGGGCTAATACGCAGTATTTT; CDR3 protein: CAIMGQGANTQYF
V gene: TRBV5-5; clone size: NA; J gene: TRBJ2-3; D gene: TRBD2; CDR3 DNA: TGTGCCAGCAGCTTGGCCCGCGGGAGGGGAGATACGCAGTATTTT; CDR3 protein: CASSLARGRGDTQYF
V gene: TRBV27; clone size: NA; J gene: TRBJ1-5; D gene: NA; CDR3 DNA: TGTGCCAGCAGTTTAAGCCCTAATCAGCCCCAGCATTTT; CDR3 protein: CASSLSPNQPQHF
V gene: TRBV5-4; clone size: NA; J gene: TRBJ2-3; D gene: TRBD2; CDR3 DNA: TGTGCCAGCAGCCCTCCGGGACTAGCGGCATTCACAGATACGCAGTATTTT; CDR3 protein: CASSPPGLAAFTDTQYF
V gene: TRBV28; clone size: NA; J gene: TRBJ1-1; D gene: NA; CDR3 DNA: TGTGCCACCGTGCTGGGGGGTTGGGACACTGAAGCTTTCTTT; CDR3 protein: CATVLGGWDTEAFF
V gene: TRBV7-9; clone size: NA; J gene: TRBJ1-2; D gene: TRBD1; CDR3 DNA: TGTGCCAGCAGCTTAGTCTACGGGACAGGGTCTGTGGGTGGCTACACCTTC; CDR3 protein: CASSLVYGTGSVGGYTF
V gene: TRBV7-6; clone size: NA; J gene: TRBJ2-7; D gene: TRBD2; CDR3 DNA: TGTGCCAGCAGCAGACAACCGGGACTAGGAATCGAGCAGCACTTC; CDR3 protein: CASSRQPGLGIEQHF
V gene: TRBV4-1; clone size: NA; J gene: TRBJ2-1; D gene: NA; CDR3 DNA: TGCGCCAGCAGCACCCCACTAGAGCAGTTCTTC; CDR3 protein: CASSTPLEQFF
V gene: TRBV29-1; clone size: NA; J gene: TRBJ1-1; D gene: NA; CDR3 DNA: TGCAGCGTTGAAGATCAGGGGCCTGACGAAGCTTTCTTT; CDR3 protein: CSVEDQGPDEAFF
V gene: TRBV11-3; clone size: NA; J gene: TRBJ2-3; D gene: TRBD2; CDR3 DNA: TGTGCCAGCAGCCCCGGACTAGCGGGAGGGGTCTCGGGGTCTACAGATACGCAGTATTTT; CDR3 protein: CASSPGLAGGVSGSTDTQYF
V gene: TRBV9; clone size: few; J gene: TRBJ2-3; D gene: TRBD2; CDR3 DNA: TGTGCCAGCAGCTACGGGACTAGCGGGAGTTCAGATACGCAGTATTTT; CDR3 protein: CASSYGTSGSSDTQYF
V gene: TRBV5-1; clone size: NA; J gene: TRBJ2-1; D gene: TRBD1; CDR3 DNA: TGCGCCAGCAGCTTGGGACAGGGGGAGCAGTTCTTC; CDR3 protein: CASSLGQGEQFF
V gene: TRBV28; clone size: NA; J gene: TRBJ1-2; D gene: TRBD1; CDR3 DNA: TGTGCCAGCAGTCTAGGGACAGGGGGGACCTTC; CDR3 protein: CASSLGTGGTF
V gene: TRBV2; clone size: NA; J gene: TRBJ2-3; D gene: TRBD2; CDR3 DNA: TGTGCCAGCAGTGAAGAGCGGGAGGGCCTTACAGATACGCAGTATTTT; CDR3 protein: CASSEEREGLTDTQYF
V gene: TRBV5-6; clone size: NA; J gene: TRBJ1-1; D gene: NA; CDR3 DNA: TGTGCCAGCAGCGCGGAGATTATGATCGGCACTGAAGCTTTCTTT; CDR3 protein: CASSAEIMIGTEAFF
V gene: TRBV19; clone size: NA; J gene: TRBJ2-1; D gene: TRBD2; CDR3 DNA: TGTGCCAGTAGTATGTCCGGCGGGGGACCCTACAATGAGCAGTTCTTC; CDR3 protein: CASSMSGGGPYNEQFF
V gene: TRBV4-1; clone size: few; J gene: TRBJ2-5; D gene: TRBD1; CDR3 DNA: TGCGCCAGCAGCCAATTGGGACAGGGGGCGCGGGAGCAGTACTTC; CDR3 protein: CASSQLGQGAREQYF
V gene: TRBV28; clone size: NA; J gene: TRBJ2-5; D gene: NA; CDR3 DNA: TGTGCCAGCAGTTTACTTAGCGGACAAGAGACCCAGTACTTC; CDR3 protein: CASSLLSGQETQYF
V gene: TRBV18; clone size: NA; J gene: TRBJ1-1; D gene: TRBD1; CDR3 DNA: TGTGCCAGCTCACCGGGGACAGGGCCGAACACTGAAGCTTTCTTT; CDR3 protein: CASSPGTGPNTEAFF
V gene: TRBV25-1; clone size: few; J gene: TRBJ2-1; D gene: NA; CDR3 DNA: TGTGCCAGCAGTGAATGGGGGACTTTCAATGAGCAGTTCTTC; CDR3 protein: CASSEWGTFNEQFF
V gene: TRBV7-9; clone size: NA; J gene: TRBJ1-1; D gene: NA; CDR3 DNA: TGTGCCAGCAGCTCCCTAACAGGGTTGAACACTGAAGCTTTCTTT; CDR3 protein: CASSSLTGLNTEAFF
V gene: TRBV6-5; clone size: few; J gene: TRBJ1-1; D gene: NA; CDR3 DNA: TGTGCCAGCAGTCCAGGGAAGAACACTGAAGCTTTCTTT; CDR3 protein: CASSPGKNTEAFF
V gene: TRBV27; clone size: few; J gene: TRBJ1-4; D gene: NA; CDR3 DNA: TGTGCCAGCAGTTTTGGCCGGGGAAATGAAAAACTGTTTTTT; CDR3 protein: CASSFGRGNEKLFF
V gene: TRBV29-1; clone size: NA; J gene: TRBJ1-1; D gene: NA; CDR3 DNA: TGCAGCGTTGAAGACGAATCGGTGACTGAAGCTTTCTTT; CDR3 protein: CSVEDESVTEAFF
V gene: TRBV27; clone size: once; J gene: TRBJ2-1; D gene: TRBD2; CDR3 DNA: TGTGCCAGCGGCGGGAGGGGGCCCTACAATGAGCAGTTCTTC; CDR3 protein: CASGGRGPYNEQFF
V gene: TRBV18; clone size: NA; J gene: TRBJ1-5; D gene: NA; CDR3 DNA: TGTGCCAGCTCCGCCTGGGGCAGGGAAAATCAGCCCCAGCATTTT; CDR3 protein: CASSAWGRENQPQHF
V gene: TRBV5-1; clone size: NA; J gene: TRBJ2-5; D gene: TRBD1; CDR3 DNA: TGCGCCAGCAGCTCAGGGACAGGGCACGAGACCCAGTACTTC; CDR3 protein: CASSSGTGHETQYF
V gene: TRBV7-2; clone size: many; J gene: TRBJ2-7; D gene: NA; CDR3 DNA: TGTGCCAGCAGCTTAGCGCATGGACAGTACTACGAGCAGTACTTC; CDR3 protein: CASSLAHGQYYEQYF
V gene: TRBV28; clone size: NA; J gene: TRBJ1-2; D gene: TRBD1; CDR3 DNA: TGTGCCAGCATACCAACACCACCGGGACAGGGGTATGGCTACACCTTC; CDR3 protein: CASIPTPPGQGYGYTF
V gene: TRBV28; clone size: few; J gene: TRBJ2-2; D gene: TRBD1; CDR3 DNA: TGTGCCAGCAGGTGGGACAGAGGTGTGACCGGGGAGCTGTTTTTT; CDR3 protein: CASRWDRGVTGELFF
V gene: TRBV4-1; clone size: NA; J gene: TRBJ2-3; D gene: TRBD2; CDR3 DNA: TGCGCCAGCAGCCAACCGGGACTAGCCACAGATACGCAGTATTTT; CDR3 protein: CASSQPGLATDTQYF
V gene: TRBV5-1; clone size: NA; J gene: TRBJ1-1; D gene: NA; CDR3 DNA: TGCGCCAGCAGCTTAACGGGACTAGACACTGAAGCTTTCTTT; CDR3 protein: CASSLTGLDTEAFF